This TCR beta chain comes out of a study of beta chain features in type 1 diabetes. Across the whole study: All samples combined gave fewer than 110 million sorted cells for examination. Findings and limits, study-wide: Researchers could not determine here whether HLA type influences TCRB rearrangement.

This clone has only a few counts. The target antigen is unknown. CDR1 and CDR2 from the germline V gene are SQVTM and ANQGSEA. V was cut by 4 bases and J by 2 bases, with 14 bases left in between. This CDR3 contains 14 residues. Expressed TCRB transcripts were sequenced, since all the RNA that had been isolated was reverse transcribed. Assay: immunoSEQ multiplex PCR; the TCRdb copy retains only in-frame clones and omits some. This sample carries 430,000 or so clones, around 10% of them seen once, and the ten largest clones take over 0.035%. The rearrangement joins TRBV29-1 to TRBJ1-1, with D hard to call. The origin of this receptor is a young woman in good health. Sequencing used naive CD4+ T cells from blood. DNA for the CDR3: TGCAGCGTTGTTACTCAACACGGAAACACTGAAGCTTTCTTT. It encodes CSVVTQHGNTEAFF.